This paragraph covers one TCR beta chain sequence. This clonotype appeared many times. There is no known antigen for this receptor. No quality values exist for individual bases; no much larger clone is one base distant. This sample stems from a study of blood T cells in healthy people across ages (dated by TCRdb to between 2015 and 2017). About the study as a whole: In model experiments, template switching captured roughly one uniquely barcoded TCR beta cDNA molecule for every two T cells. Age-related changes in TCR beta repertoire diversity were measured in the study by deep sequencing normalized with unique cDNA molecular identifiers. The donors were divided into four age groups: young (average 16 years), middle-aged (under 40), aged (around 59) and long-lived (about 90). To avoid experimental bias, donors of different ages were distributed randomly across sequencing lanes. Two additional independent replicas of 1 million unique cDNA reads from the same blood draw were analyzed for two donors (one aged 18 to 29 and one aged 80 or older).

The paper's findings and limits, for the study overall: Because donor CMV infection status was unknown, age-related changes in expanded clonotypes were potentially confounded. Conclusive comparison of naive and antigen-experienced compartments was prevented by the profiling of bulk unsorted PBMCs. Compared with the aged group, the long-lived group had more naive CD4+ T cells, fewer expanded clones and increased TCR diversity, a pattern suggesting age selection. Total diversity estimates from one million sequenced T cells were considered lower bounds and underestimates. Observed TCR beta diversity correlated strongly with the percentage of naive T cells measured by flow cytometry. As age increased, observed TCR beta diversity per million T cells dropped in a roughly linear way, and a significant reduction was already evident by age around 41.

The CDR3 goes from the cysteine to the phenylalanine over 12 residues. Left in the record is the CDR3 DNA by itself, 36 bases read in frame from the first base. CDR1 and CDR2, per the germline V gene (reference sequence), are DFQATT and SNEGSKA. The trim is 1 base for V and 4 bases for J, with a gap of 8 bases between the germline ends. The donors were 40 or so Caucasian individuals from Russia, aged about 6 to 95 years, who were systemically healthy. Each donor gave around 9 milliliters of peripheral blood, collected into EDTA-treated Vacutainer tubes. Ficoll-Paque density-gradient centrifugation was used to isolate PBMCs, with at least 7 million per sample. Trizol reagent was used to extract total RNA from PBMCs, with at least 5.5 micrograms per sample. For every donor, an aliquot of PBMCs went through flow cytometry to measure the percentages of naive CD45RAhigh/CD27high T cells. The library was made by 5' RACE. Sequencing instrument: Illumina HiSeq 2500. A second PCR of 7 to 11 cycles was performed with a sample-barcoded 5' primer and a J-beta primer mix. Each TCR beta cDNA molecule received a unique molecular identifier from a template-switch 5' adaptor carrying 12 random nucleotides. Each sample yielded at least 2.5 million CDR3-containing paired-end reads. First-strand cDNA synthesis was performed from all RNA using the Mint cDNA synthesis kit, with priming by a TRBC-specific oligonucleotide. After uracil-DNA glycosylase treatment, a first 18-cycle PCR used universal primers M1SS and BC2_uni_R on all cDNA. The original methods were these. For normalization, 1 million high-quality reads, each with a distinct molecular identifier, were randomly selected from each sample. Reads with shared molecular identifiers were discarded instead of being binned into consensus sequences. CDR3 identification, clonotype clustering and error correction used MiTCR with a Q25 quality threshold and the strictest error-elimination algorithm. A nonparametric unseen species model with Euler transformation was used to estimate a lower bound on total TCR beta diversity. TCRdb reanalyzed the raw reads on its own, using fastp at Q25 for trimming and MiXCR for clone calling, and kept in-frame beta chains. One record per CDR3 amino acid sequence lists the most common genes and DNA. TCRdb, not the authors, supplied the V and J calls. The sample table contains 600,000 or so distinct CDR3 sequences; only one count was recorded for 20% to 25% of them. In total, the top ten clones hold roughly 3.4% of the sample.

The chain links TRBV20-1 with TRBJ2-7; the D gene cannot be named for sure. This receptor was identified in a man in his 70s in good health. Sequencing used blood. The CDR3 protein sequence reads: CSARVLGYEQYF. The nucleotide sequence is given as TGCAGTGCTAGAGTGCTGGGTTACGAGCAGTACTTC.